This T cell receptor beta chain was sequenced in a study of shared clonotypes between healthy human individuals. Turning to the study itself: The cohort had a couple of women and a few men, ages 18 to 49.

The method was immunoSEQ multiplex PCR; TCRdb's version includes in-frame clones alone and lacks a portion of them. The data contain 2,500,000 or so clones, about nine tenths of them singletons. The CDR3 length is 13 residues. Germline V CDR1 and CDR2: SGHNT, YYREEE (reference sequence). Trimming took off 1 base at V and 7 bases at J, with 9 bases between the two ends. The sequence was obtained from a man aged 18 to 29 in good health. Some clones in this sample may be carry-over from other donors' samples. Material for sequencing was naive CD4+ T cells from PBMCs. The subset denotes: CD45RA+ positively selected. The rearrangement uses TRBV5-4 and TRBJ2-1; D uncertain. The CDR3 spells CASSLPERNEQFF. The DNA for the CDR3 is TGTGCCAGCAGCTTGCCTGAAAGAAATGAGCAGTTCTTC. Using reference TRBV5-4 and TRBJ2-1 for the parts outside the CDR3, the full variable domain is ETGVTQSPTHLIKTRGQQVTLRCSSQSGHNTVSWYQQALGQGPQFIFQYYREEENGRGNFPPRFSGLQFPNYSSELNVNALELDDSALYLCASSLPERNEQFFGPGTRLTVL.